Presented here are 32 T cell receptor beta chains from one specimen sequenced in a study of human T cells and chemical hapten exposure. The time point was: patch test 3, about 24 weeks after DPC sensitization. Treatment specified: therapeutic diphenylcyclopropenone sensitization with weekly scalp DPC. TCRdb independently ran MiXCR on the RACE reads; one entry per CDR3 protein. Among about 190,000 distinct CDR3 sequences listed, approximately 24% were seen once. Sequenced here: whole blood, sampled in connection with sensitization to the hapten diphenylcyclopropenone (DPC). These receptors came from a woman between 40 and 50 years old with alopecia areata. Some clones in this sample may be carry-over from other donors' samples.

This clonotype was picked up many times. The chain has TRBV7-9 and TRBJ2-3; no reliable D call. The CDR3 consists of 13 residues. Germline-derived CDR1 and CDR2 are SEHNR and FQNEAQ (reference sequence). V lost 5 bases and J lost 0, with 6 bases in between. The DNA for the CDR3 is TGTGCCAGCAGCCCCGGGAGCACAGATACGCAGTATTTT. Protein: CASSPGSTDTQYF.

This clonotype was detected many times. The CDR3 here is CASSLVGVSGGETQYF. The DNA of the CDR3 is TGTGCCAGCAGCTTGGTAGGGGTGAGCGGGGGAGAGACCCAGTACTTC. V and J are TRBV5-5 and TRBJ2-5, with 8 positions matching TRBD2. Per germline, CDR1 SGHKS and CDR2 YYEKEE (reference sequence). There are 16 residues in the CDR3. Trimming removed 0 bases from V and 4 bases from J; junction bases left unmatched: 8.

There are many counts of this clonotype. The rearrangement links TRBV29-1 to TRBJ2-2; 9 nucleotides line up with TRBD2. Looked up from germline, CDR1 is SQVTM and CDR2 is ANQGSEA. Trimming took 6 bases from V and 0 from J; bases not matched to a gene: 2. The CDR3 totals 14 residues. CDR3 coding DNA: TGCAGCGTCGGGACTAGCACGAACACCGGGGAGCTGTTTTTT. It codes for CSVGTSTNTGELFF.

There are a few counts of this clonotype. The chain uses TRBV6-2 or TRBV6-3 and TRBJ2-3; D gene unclear. The germline V gene encodes CDR1 MNHEY and CDR2 SVGEGT. V was clipped by 1 base and J by 5 bases, with 7 bases between them. This CDR3 is 13 amino acids long. In DNA, the CDR3 is TGTGCCAGCAGTTACTTCCTCGAAGATACGCAGTATTTT. Its translation is CASSYFLEDTQYF.

The chain combines TRBV12-3 or TRBV12-4 with TRBJ1-3; tentatively, D is TRBD1 (5 bases). The CDR3 is 15 amino acids. Trimming removed 4 bases at V and 3 bases at J, with 13 bases between. The CDR3 here is CASSWGRQIGNTIYF. For the CDR3, the DNA is TGTGCCAGCAGTTGGGGCCGACAGATTGGAAACACCATATATTTT.

This clonotype was seen at least ten times. The V gene is TRBV24-1, the J gene TRBJ2-3, with TRBD1 identical over 8 bases. The germline V gene encodes CDR1 KGHDR and CDR2 SFDVKD. With 4 bases clipped from V and 6 bases from J, the junction kept 5 bases outside the gene matches. This CDR3 spans 14 amino acids. The CDR3 nucleotides read TGTGCCACCAGTGACCCCAGACAGGGGGATACGCAGTATTTT. This sequence encodes CATSDPRQGDTQYF.

This clonotype was picked up a small number of times. The V and J genes are TRBV4-3 and TRBJ2-5; 12 bases line up with TRBD2. The V segment lost 1 base and the J segment 5 bases; nucleotides outside the gene matches: 2. This CDR3 is built from 15 residues. Germline assignment: CDR1 LGHNA and CDR2 YSLEER. The CDR3 region has the DNA TGCGCCAGCAGCCAAGGGACTAGCGGGATCGAGACCCAGTACTTC. Its protein is CASSQGTSGIETQYF.

This clonotype has only a few counts. This chain joins TRBV3-1 and TRBJ2-3, with 9 bases aligning to TRBD2. The germline V gene encodes CDR1 LGHDT and CDR2 YNNKEL (reference sequence). The CDR3 has 16 residues. V lost 0 bases, J lost 4 bases, and 5 bases stayed unmatched. CDR3 sequence reads: CASSQDDAGGPDTQYF. CDR3 bases: TGTGCCAGCAGCCAAGATGACGCGGGAGGGCCAGATACGCAGTATTTT.

CDR3 sequence reads: CATSRDSGGGEEQFF. CDR3 in DNA: TGTGCCACCAGCAGAGATAGCGGAGGGGGAGAGGAGCAGTTCTTC. The chain links TRBV15 to TRBJ2-1; D might be TRBD1 or TRBD2, each matching 6 bases. Germline CDR1 and CDR2: LNHNV and YYDKDF (reference sequence). V was cut by 0 bases and J by 10 bases, with 16 bases left in between. The CDR3 runs to 15 residues.

CDR3 protein: CSVAGSTYNEQFF. As DNA, the CDR3 is TGCAGCGTTGCAGGGTCCACGTACAATGAGCAGTTCTTC. The V and J genes are TRBV29-1 and TRBJ2-1; possible D gene TRBD1, 5 bases. V shed 4 bases and J shed 4 bases, with 11 bases lying between them. Germline loops: CDR1 SQVTM, CDR2 ANQGSEA. This CDR3 has 13 amino acids.

This clonotype turned up a few times. The gene calls are TRBV13 and TRBJ2-7, with unresolved D. CDR3 length equals 12 residues. Trimming took off 5 bases at V and 2 bases at J, with 7 bases between the two ends. The V gene's germline CDR1 is PRHDT and CDR2 FYEKMQ (reference sequence). CDR3 nucleotides: TGTGCCAGCAGCCGTAGCACCTACGAGCAGTACTTC. It translates to CASSRSTYEQYF.

This clonotype appeared a few times. The J gene is TRBJ2-3, the V gene TRBV11-2; D is undetermined. From germline, CDR1 is SGHAT and CDR2 FQNNGV. CDR3 length: 15 amino acids. Trimming shortened V by 1 base and J by 4 bases, and 12 bases separated the two germline ends. CDR3 DNA: TGTGCCAGCAGCTTAGCGGTCCACCCCTCAGATACGCAGTATTTT. Protein product: CASSLAVHPSDTQYF.

The V call is TRBV3-1, the J call TRBJ2-7; 7 nucleotides match TRBD1. This CDR3 contains 15 residues. Germline CDR1 is LGHDT and CDR2 is YNNKEL (reference sequence). The V gene end was trimmed by 1 base and the J gene end by 4 bases; junction bases not matched to a gene: 7. CDR3 sequence (DNA): TGTGCCAGCAGCCAAGGAGACAGGGTCCCATACGAGCAGTACTTC. Translating it yields CASSQGDRVPYEQYF.

The gene calls are TRBV7-9 and TRBJ1-1; D call uncertain. The germline V gene encodes CDR1 SEHNR and CDR2 FQNEAQ (reference sequence). Trimming pared 7 bases from V and 1 base from J, leaving 16 bases between. The CDR3 consists of 15 residues. The CDR3 reads CASNSYKDGNTEAFF. The DNA of the CDR3 is TGTGCCAGCAACTCGTATAAGGACGGGAACACTGAAGCTTTCTTT.

Only a few counts were recorded for this clonotype. The chain employs TRBV29-1 and TRBJ2-5; the D gene is possibly TRBD2 (6 bases). The CDR3 consists of 15 residues. Trimming shortened V by 0 bases and J by 2 bases, and 13 bases separated the two germline ends. CDR1 is SQVTM and CDR2 is ANQGSEA in the germline V gene. The DNA of the CDR3 is TGCAGCGTTGAAGAGTCGGCGGGGCGGCAAGAGACCCAGTACTTC. Its protein is CSVEESAGRQETQYF.

In its sample, this clonotype was seen a few times. The rearrangement joins TRBV19 to TRBJ1-5; D uncertain. The CDR3 is 15 amino acids. In germline, CDR1 is LNHDA, CDR2 SQIVND (reference sequence). V lost 7 bases, J lost 1 base, and 14 bases lay in between. The CDR3 loop reads CASKHPSGSNQPQHF. The CDR3 coding sequence is TGTGCCAGTAAACACCCCAGCGGGAGCAATCAGCCCCAGCATTTT.

V usage is TRBV5-1 and J usage is TRBJ2-2; 14 bases agree with TRBD2. Trimming removed 0 bases from V and 7 bases from J; junction bases left unmatched: 5. This CDR3 is built from 17 residues. The V gene's germline CDR1 is SGHRS and CDR2 YFSETQ. CDR3 region: CASSLEGLAGVSGELFF. The CDR3 DNA is TGCGCCAGCAGCTTGGAGGGACTAGCGGGAGTCAGCGGGGAGCTGTTTTTT.

This clonotype was picked up a small number of times. The gene calls are TRBV29-1 and TRBJ2-1; a possible D gene is TRBD2 (5 bases). Germline V lookup: CDR1 SQVTM, CDR2 ANQGSEA. There are 12 residues in the CDR3. Trimming removed 4 bases from V and 11 bases from J, with 15 bases in between. The CDR3 here is CSVADGMWKQFF. For the CDR3, the DNA is TGCAGCGTTGCAGACGGGATGTGGAAGCAGTTCTTC.

This clonotype was seen a handful of times. The chain links TRBV29-1 to TRBJ2-3; 12 bases agree with TRBD2. The V gene's germline CDR1 is SQVTM and CDR2 ANQGSEA. The CDR3 covers 15 residues. Germline trimming cut 7 bases from V and 4 bases from J; bases unmatched to any gene: 9. The CDR3 region has the DNA TGCAGCGCCAGCTGGCTAGCGGGAGGGCCAGATACGCAGTATTTT. As protein: CSASWLAGGPDTQYF.

The J gene is TRBJ1-4, the V gene TRBV28; D may be TRBD1 (5 bases). CDR1 is MDHEN and CDR2 is SYDVKM in the germline V gene. This CDR3 spans 15 amino acids. Trimming removed 0 bases from V and 5 bases from J, with 10 bases in between. The CDR3 spells CASSLWGTVNEKLFF. CDR3 bases: TGTGCCAGCAGTTTATGGGGGACGGTGAATGAAAAACTGTTTTTT.

In its sample, this clonotype was seen many times. The V call is TRBV7-2, the J call TRBJ1-3, with D perhaps matching TRBD1 (5 bases). CDR1 is SGHTA, CDR2 FQGNSA, per germline. The CDR3 runs 15 residues. Trimming removed 1 base from V and 0 bases from J, with 7 bases in between. The CDR3 region is CASSLEGHSGNTIYF. The CDR3 nucleotides read TGTGCCAGCAGCTTAGAGGGGCACTCTGGAAACACCATATATTTT.

This clonotype was detected only a few times. The chain uses TRBV25-1 and TRBJ2-7; D call uncertain. The CDR3 totals 13 residues. The V end lost 3 bases, the J end lost 6 bases, and 12 bases lay between the germline ends. Germline V gene sequence: CDR1 MGHDK, CDR2 SYGVNS. CDR3 bases: TGTGCCAGCAGTGAGCAAGGGTATAGCGAGCAGTACTTC. Amino acid sequence: CASSEQGYSEQYF.

Only a few counts were recorded for this clonotype. The chain combines TRBV7-2 with TRBJ1-5; TRBD1 might be the D (5 bases). The V end was cut by 6 bases, the J end by 6 bases, with 9 bases between. Germline CDR1 reads SGHTA; CDR2 reads FQGNSA. The CDR3 extends over 12 amino acids. The DNA for the CDR3 is TGTGCCAGCAGTCTCCAGGGTCAGCCCCAGCATTTT. This encodes CASSLQGQPQHF.

The chain links TRBV7-9 to TRBJ2-3; D not resolved. The CDR3 runs to 13 residues. V lost 1 base, J lost 5 bases, and 7 bases lay in between. Germline V gives CDR1 SEHNR, CDR2 FQNEAQ (reference sequence). For the CDR3, the DNA is TGTGCCAGCAGCTTAGTCAATATAGATACGCAGTATTTT. Translated: CASSLVNIDTQYF.

A few counts support this clonotype. CDR3 nucleotides: TGCAGCGTCGGGGAACCCACAGATACGCAGTATTTT. It yields the protein CSVGEPTDTQYF. The V call is TRBV20-1, the J call TRBJ2-3; the D gene is possibly TRBD2 (5 bases). The germline gives CDR1 DFQATT, CDR2 SNEGSKA (reference sequence). The CDR3 contains 12 residues.

The chain uses TRBV9 and TRBJ1-6; 7 bases are a match to TRBD1. Germline-derived CDR1 and CDR2 are SGDLS and YYNGEE. CDR3 length equals 15 residues. With 3 bases clipped from V and 2 bases from J, the junction kept 2 bases outside the gene matches. CDR3 bases: TGTGCCAGCAGCGCAACAGGGGCCTATAATTCACCCCTCCACTTT. Translation gives CASSATGAYNSPLHF.

The chain links TRBV29-1 to TRBJ2-1, with 7 bases fitting TRBD2. The germline gives CDR1 SQVTM, CDR2 ANQGSEA. The V and J ends lost 5 bases and 6 bases, in that order; junction bases with no gene match: 16. This CDR3 is built from 16 residues. The CDR3 sequence: CSVKGARWRESNEQFF. CDR3 nucleotides: TGCAGCGTTAAGGGCGCAAGATGGCGGGAGAGCAATGAGCAGTTCTTC.

The V call is TRBV10-3, the J call TRBJ2-7; 8 nucleotides match TRBD2. V lost 3 bases and J lost 3; bases outside the gene matches: 1. The CDR3 has 13 residues. Germline V gene lookup returns CDR1 ENHRY and CDR2 SYGVKD. CDR3 region: CAISDGTSYEQYF. In DNA, the CDR3 is TGTGCCATCAGTGACGGGACTAGCTACGAGCAGTACTTC.

The genes are TRBV9 and TRBJ2-3; D might be TRBD2 (5 bases). Per the germline V gene, CDR1 is SGDLS and CDR2 is YYNGEE. V gave up 2 bases and J gave up 5 bases, with 12 bases separating them. The CDR3 length is 14 residues. Here the CDR3 DNA reads TGTGCCAGCAGCGTGGGCGGGCCGAGAGATACGCAGTATTTT. Translation: CASSVGGPRDTQYF.

The V call is TRBV12-3 or TRBV12-4, the J call TRBJ2-2; no reliable D call. Trimming pared 3 bases from V and 3 bases from J, leaving 14 bases between. There are 16 residues in the CDR3. CDR3 nucleotides: TGTGCCAGCAGTTTTGATCTGAGGTTGTACACCGGGGAGCTGTTTTTT. Residues: CASSFDLRLYTGELFF.

In this sample, this clonotype turned up a few times. The rearrangement joins TRBV28 to TRBJ1-2, with D possibly TRBD1 on 5 matching bases. From germline, CDR1 is MDHEN and CDR2 SYDVKM. CDR3 length: 11 residues. V shed 4 bases and J shed 8 bases, with 8 bases lying between them. In nucleotides, the CDR3 is TGTGCCAGCAGTTCAGGGCGGGGCTACACCTTC. Translating gives CASSSGRGYTF.

V is TRBV12-3 or TRBV12-4 and J is TRBJ1-1; 7 bases line up with TRBD1. This CDR3 comprises 11 residues. J gave up 5 bases and V 8 bases, and 2 bases lay outside the gene matches. CDR3 region: CASLQGTEAFF. DNA of the CDR3: TGTGCCAGCTTACAGGGGACTGAAGCTTTCTTT.